This note documents a single TCR beta chain sequence. Its antigen is unknown. No per-base quality is available; no much larger clone lies one base away. The cohort consisted of 650 to 700 healthy bone marrow donors. All cohort members were sampled while nominally healthy, although unrecorded immune exposures were likely present. The donor was CMV seropositive and belonged to the group of 250 to 300 seropositive cohort members. A peripheral blood sample was provided by each donor, and peripheral blood mononuclear cells were used for TCR beta sequencing. Genomic DNA extraction from the blood cell samples was performed with the Qiagen DNeasy Blood Extraction Kit. The data are from a study of cytomegalovirus exposure and HLA in healthy donors (dated by TCRdb to the late 2010s). Looking at the study overall: In an earlier analysis of about 560 of the donors, about 260 Gb of sequence data and roughly 100 million unique TCR beta sequences from about 179 million T cells were reported. All discovery cohort repertoires had been generated on a single sequencing platform. A separate validation cohort of roughly 130 different subjects was used in addition to the 666-subject first cohort. Both class I and class II loci were covered by HLA typing, at four-digit resolution. The T cell repertoires of some 670 subjects were profiled by immunosequencing and related to cytomegalovirus serostatus. The study combined high-throughput TCR immunosequencing, statistical association of individual TCRs with disease status, and machine learning to predict cytomegalovirus infection status. In a later genetic analysis, genome-wide SNP genotypes for about 65% of the roughly 670 donors were used, and that subset was treated as a discovery cohort. Roughly 5 DR-DQ haplotypes were handled as single units for association and clustering, since linkage in the cohort was strong. In a later analysis, previously published TCR beta repertoires from some 640 donors were re-analyzed and high-resolution HLA genotyping was added so that TCR occurrence patterns could be studied. An early release that covered fewer than 800 HLA-typed donors contained approximately 320 gigabases of sequencing data and 80 million or so unique TCR sequences. The study aimed to test whether cataloging public T cell receptors could reveal signatures of past pathogen exposure. An earlier analysis of 500 to 650 of the donors applied high-throughput TCR beta sequencing to assess whether each TCR beta V gene segment acted as functional or pseudogenic. On average, roughly 250,000 unique TCR beta nucleotide sequences were sequenced per donor among fewer than 500 genotyped donors of the cohort, with roughly 18% of those sequences being non-productive. The later analysis used no new phenotypic data to find candidate immune exposures, relying instead on TCR beta sequences and their occurrence across donors. Of the roughly 390 genotyped donors, approximately 82% fell in the genetic ancestry cluster associated with self-reported Caucasian donors. The number of donors typed differed by locus, with roughly 629-640 for A, B, C, DRB1 and DQB1, roughly 550 for DQA1, approximately 570 for DPA1, and some 470 for DPB1. Alongside the repertoire data, information on donor age, sex, ethnicity and CMV serostatus was compiled.

The CDR3 holds 15 amino acids from the cysteine to the phenylalanine. The retained sequence is limited to the CDR3, 45 bases, with the frame set at the first base. From a lookup of the germline V gene (reference sequence), CDR1 and CDR2 are SGHNT and YYREEE. V is reduced by 4 bases and J by 1 base, leaving a spacing of 14 bases between them. The receptor library was made with the immunoSEQ multiplex PCR assay. The multiplex PCR relied on a mix of 60 forward primers for TCR Vbeta segments and 13 reverse primers for TCR Jbeta segments. Amplification of the CDR3 region of rearranged TCR beta genes was performed with a multiplex PCR assay on genomic DNA. The amplified TCR beta libraries were sequenced on the Illumina HiSeq System as 87-base-pair reads. The paper's data handling went like this. In a later analysis, tens of millions of unique TCR beta chains were counted across the roughly 670 repertoires, and roughly 11 million of these chains were shared by at least two donors. Raw reads were error-corrected and collapsed into unique sequences with a nearest-neighbor algorithm that merged closely related sequences to remove PCR and sequencing errors. CDR3 sequences were aligned to IMGT reference sequences to assign V, D and J gene segments. Each retained sequence needed at least a six-nucleotide match to both a V gene segment and a J gene segment. A rearrangement counted as productive if the CDR3 had no stop codons and remained in frame with V and J, and every other rearrangement counted as non-productive. CDR3 was defined according to IMGT convention as the region running from the second conserved V-encoded cysteine to the conserved J-encoded phenylalanine. Sequences without an unambiguous match to a single V gene segment were excluded from the earlier analysis of almost 600 of the donors. In an earlier analysis of 450 to 750 of the donors, a V segment was called functional when productive rearrangements were above 56.7%, and segregating when the standard deviation between donors exceeded 5%. A statistical classification framework was developed to diagnose cytomegalovirus status using the catalog of TCR beta chain sequences. V and J gene assignment, in a later analysis, came from comparing TCR nucleotide sequences with IMGT/GENE-DB human TR gene sequences. Using the TCRdist pipeline, a later analysis assigned CDR3 sequences along with most-parsimonious VDJ recombination scenarios. In a later analysis, each TCR beta chain was defined by its CDR3 amino acid sequence together with its V-gene family, and reads without a unique V-gene family were excluded. To address suspected cross-contamination and a sequencing artifact, a later analysis removed a few hundred highly shared, low-generation-probability nucleotide sequences. In a later analysis, a clonal expansion index for each public chain was calculated from normalized within-repertoire ranks of inferred template counts. In a later analysis, generation probabilities were computed using a VDJ recombination model fitted to out-of-frame rearrangements, and the results were checked against IGoR. In a later analysis, hypergeometric tests were used to score TCR-TCR, TCR-HLA and TCR-CMV co-occurrence, with a repertoire-size bias correction applied to TCR pairs. To estimate false discovery rates, a later analysis permuted the HLA or CMV assignments 20 times. In a later analysis, co-occurring TCRs were grouped with DBSCAN, and TCRdist sequence similarity was added when clustering was performed within HLA-allele-positive subsets. Repertoires with fewer than 30,000 or more than 120,000 public chains, plus five repertoires with anomalous nucleotide sharing, were excluded from co-occurrence clustering. Held by TCRdb, this immuneACCESS table contains in-frame sequences only and omits some clones. Under half of the omission traces to an unresolved V gene where checked; the cause of the rest is unknown. Clone size and V and J calls were adopted from that table, with D and trimming inferred from the DNA. Within this sample are some 120,000 clones, with around 77% of them counted one time only. The ten biggest clones cover more than 10% of the sample.

Broader findings and caveats from the paper: In the study, approximately 150 TCR beta chains were listed as associated with cytomegalovirus. Compared with the approximately 670-donor mean, donors in an Asian-associated ancestry cluster had fewer N-insertions in productive TCRs, according to a later genetic analysis. In an earlier analysis of under 600 of the donors, most TCR beta V segments were observed in productive rearrangements about 90% or about 30% of the time, broadly matching IMGT annotations. Several of the top co-occurrence clusters appeared to be linked to parvovirus B19, influenza, CMV and Epstein-Barr virus, according to a later analysis. Immune exposure information for the cohort was limited to CMV serostatus. The classifier was reported to diagnose cytomegalovirus status with high specificity and sensitivity in both the original cohort and the validation cohort. A later analysis found that HLA-associated TCR beta chains were more clonally expanded and had lower generation probabilities than equally common non-associated chains. A group of highly shared sequence variants was considered likely to be a technical artifact of the sequencing pipeline. This cohort had only TCR beta chains sequenced, and the lack of alpha or paired-chain data limited which features could be detected. At a false discovery rate of 0.05, a later analysis linked 16,951 TCR beta sequences to specific HLA alleles. While some public TCRs were present in many individuals, most TCR sequences turned up only very rarely across donors. A few of the identified cytomegalovirus-associated TCR beta chains were confirmed in vitro to be specific for cytomegalovirus antigens. Strong co-occurrence of HLA alleles, especially DR and DQ, made assigning TCR associations to individual alleles difficult. Most CMV-associated TCR beta chains appeared to be HLA-restricted in a later analysis, and the HLA associations seemed to be driven largely by CMV exposure. In a later analysis, TCR association rates were found to vary across HLA loci, with the most associated TCRs seen for DRB1 alleles and the fewest for HLA-C alleles. The authors suggested that the approach could potentially be generalized to other disease states and immunological phenotypes. Linkage disequilibrium might explain the correlated functional status among segregating V segments, but an unknown experimental factor could not be ruled out. An association between a missense DCLRE1C variant and V-gene and J-gene trimming of TCR beta chains was found in a later genetic analysis and replicated in an independent cohort. Presence/absence analyses assumed roughly uniform sequencing depth across donors, an assumption that may not hold. A further reported finding was that TCR beta sequences accurately predicted the HLA-A and HLA-B alleles for most subjects in the first cohort. Because some donors lacked HLA typing at each locus, the association tests relied only on the typed subset. Because the 87-base-pair reads could not distinguish some IMGT-functional V segments, including TRBV6-2 and TRBV6-3, those segments were excluded. The earlier analysis of 587 of the donors excluded 15 to 20 rarely observed V segments, including chromosome 9 orphons, because counts were too low.

The TCR sequence derives from a woman in her thirties or forties in good health and CMV-seropositive. Recombination joined TRBV5-4 with TRBJ2-5; tentative D gene TRBD2, with 6 bases matching. Sequenced: PBMCs. The CDR3 here reads CASSRESSAQETQYF. At the DNA level, the sequence is TGTGCCAGCAGCCGAGAGTCTAGCGCCCAAGAGACCCAGTACTTC.